The clone carrying this TCR beta chain was seen only a few times. What it binds is unknown. MiXCR was run by TCRdb on the 5' RACE reads, yielding one entry per CDR3 protein. Of 250,000 or so distinct CDR3 sequences listed, around 8.3% were seen once; the top ten hold 3% to 3.5%. The V and J ends lost 0 bases and 0 bases, in that order; junction bases with no gene match: 4. This CDR3 has 16 amino acids. Germline V gene lookup returns CDR1 SGHAT and CDR2 FQNNGV. The data were obtained in a study of identical twins. Study-level points and caveats: Fewer insertions marked abundant cord blood beta clonotypes; young adult naive trended weakly, memory not at all. Findings depended on cross-sectional statistics rather than tracking the same donors.

This same sample was also part of a study on yellow fever vaccine responses in identical twins. This second study notes: Reports say the vaccine T cell response in twins looked partly convergent and partly personalized.

J is TRBJ1-1 and V is TRBV11-2, with 7 bases fitting TRBD1. Material for sequencing was CD8+ T cells sorted from blood. This clonotype was sampled from a woman between 18 and 29 years old in good health. Here the CDR3 reads CASSLDRDSLNTEAFF. CDR3 DNA sequence: TGTGCCAGCAGCTTAGATCGGGACAGCTTGAACACTGAAGCTTTCTTT.